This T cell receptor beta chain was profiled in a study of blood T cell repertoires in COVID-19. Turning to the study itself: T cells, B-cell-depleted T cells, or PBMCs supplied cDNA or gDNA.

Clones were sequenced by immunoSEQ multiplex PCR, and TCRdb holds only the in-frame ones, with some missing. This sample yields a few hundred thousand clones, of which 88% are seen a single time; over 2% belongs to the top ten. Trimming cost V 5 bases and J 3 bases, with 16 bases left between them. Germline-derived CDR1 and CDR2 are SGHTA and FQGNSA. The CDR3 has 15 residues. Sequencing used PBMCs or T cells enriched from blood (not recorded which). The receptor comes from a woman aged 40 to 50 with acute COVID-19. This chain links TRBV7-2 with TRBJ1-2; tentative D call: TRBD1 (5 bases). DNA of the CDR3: TGTGCCAGCAGCGAAAGACCCACGGGGGACTATGGCTACACCTTC. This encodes CASSERPTGDYGYTF.